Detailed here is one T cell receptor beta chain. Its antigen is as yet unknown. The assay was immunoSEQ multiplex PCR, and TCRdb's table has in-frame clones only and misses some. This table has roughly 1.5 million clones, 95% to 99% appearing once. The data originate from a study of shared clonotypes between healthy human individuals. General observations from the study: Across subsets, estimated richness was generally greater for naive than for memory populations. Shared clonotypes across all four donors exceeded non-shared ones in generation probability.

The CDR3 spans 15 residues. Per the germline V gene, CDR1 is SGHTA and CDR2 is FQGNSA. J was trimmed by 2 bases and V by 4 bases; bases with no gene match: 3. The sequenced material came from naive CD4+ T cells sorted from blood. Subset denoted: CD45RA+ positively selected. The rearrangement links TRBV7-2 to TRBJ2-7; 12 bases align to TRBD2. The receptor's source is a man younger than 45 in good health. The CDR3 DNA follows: TGTGCCAGCAGCTACGGACTAGCGGGAACCTACGAGCAGTACTTC. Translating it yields CASSYGLAGTYEQYF. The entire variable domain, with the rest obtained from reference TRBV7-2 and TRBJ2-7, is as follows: GAGVSQSPSNKVTEKGKDVELRCDPISGHTALYWYRQSLGQGLEFLIYFQGNSAPDKSGLPSDRFSAERTGGSVSTLTIQRTQQEDSAVYLCASSYGLAGTYEQYFGPGTRLTVT.